The clone carrying this T cell receptor (beta chain) was recorded only once. Its antigen is undetermined. Amplified TCR beta CDR3 regions were obtained using RNA transcripts as template. RT-PCR in the first round used HTBI primers; a second-round multiplex PCR followed. Via MiXCR, TCRdb re-called the multiplex PCR reads, giving one row per CDR3 protein. The sample lists around 1.1 million distinct CDR3 sequences, approximately 35% occurring once. This entry comes from a study of Graves' ophthalmopathy and Graves' hyperthyroidism. Study conclusions and caveats: In separating ophthalmopathy from stable hyperthyroidism, a 13-signature model achieved about 90% sensitivity and approximately 80% specificity.

This TCR was recovered from an adult man with Graves' hyperthyroidism. Input material: peripheral blood or thyroid tissue (not recorded which).

DNA for the CDR3: TGTGCCAGCAGCTTATCCGGACAGGGTCTCGGTCAGCCCCAGCATTTT. It translates to CASSLSGQGLGQPQHF. This chain connects TRBV7-2 to TRBJ1-5, with 8 positions matching TRBD1. This CDR3 has 16 residues. From germline, CDR1 is SGHTA and CDR2 FQGNSA. V was clipped by 2 bases and J by 6 bases; unmatched bases: 9.